The sequence of this T cell receptor beta chain was determined in a study of T cell changes during pregnancy in multiple sclerosis. The assay was immunoSEQ multiplex PCR, and TCRdb's table has in-frame clones only and misses some. Here the sample spans about 73,000 clones, 90% to 95% being singletons. Trimming at V came to 10 bases and at J to 2 bases, leaving 3 bases not matched to a gene. There are 13 residues in the CDR3. Germline V gives CDR1 SNHLY, CDR2 FYNNEI. The clonotype originates from a female donor in good health, enrolled as a control in a pregnancy study. Source: peripheral blood, taken in the second trimester of pregnancy. The chain links TRBV2 to TRBJ2-5; 11 bases are shared with TRBD1. Here the CDR3 reads CAIRDRGQETQYF. Written as DNA, the CDR3 is TGTGCCATACGGGACAGGGGGCAAGAGACCCAGTACTTC.